The rows below give T cell receptor beta chains drawn from one sample of a study of blood T cells in healthy people across ages. MiXCR, applied by TCRdb to the 5' RACE reads, yields one record per CDR3 protein. The table records 1.5 million to 2 million distinct CDR3 sequences, about 39% of them present only once. Sequenced sample: blood. The receptors shown here come from a human donor in good health. CDR3s include the opening cysteine and the closing phenylalanine or tryptophan. Each record gives: V gene, D gene, J gene, clone size, CDR3 DNA, CDR3 protein. The D gene is left open where the match is weak. Size is omitted from some rows. Given values are once, few, many or a class for expanded clones.

>TRBV20-1|TRBD2|TRBJ2-1|.
TGCAGTGCTGGCAGGCGGGGGGGCGACTACAATGAGCAGTTCTTC
CSAGRRGGDYNEQFF
>TRBV10-3|TRBD1|TRBJ1-1|.
TGTGCCATCAGTGAGTCCGGGACAGGGTCCGGGGACACTGAAGCTTTCTTT
CAISESGTGSGDTEAFF
>TRBV12-3/TRBV12-4|.|TRBJ1-4|.
TGTGCCAGCAGTCTACTACGGGAGGGACTGTTTTTT
CASSLLREGLFF
>TRBV27|.|TRBJ2-3|few
TGTGCCAGCAGTCAACGGACTATCACAGATACGCAGTATTTT
CASSQRTITDTQYF
>TRBV14|.|TRBJ2-5|.
TGTGCCAGCAGCCAAGAACGAGTTCGAGAGACCCAGTACTTC
CASSQERVRETQYF
>TRBV6-2/TRBV6-3|.|TRBJ2-7|.
TGTGCCAGCAGAAGATCGGGACATTCCACCTACGAGCAGTACTTC
CASRRSGHSTYEQYF
>TRBV4-3|.|TRBJ2-3|many
TGCGCCAGCAGCCAGTCCCACACAGATACGCAGTATTTT
CASSQSHTDTQYF
>TRBV29-1|TRBD2|TRBJ2-1|.
TGCAGCGGTAGCGGGGGGGCTTATAATGAGCAGTTCTTC
CSGSGGAYNEQFF
>TRBV7-9|TRBD2|TRBJ2-1|.
TGTGCCAGCAGCTTAGGACTAGCGGATACGCAGTTCTTC
CASSLGLADTQFF
>TRBV6-5|.|TRBJ1-2|.
TGTGCCAGCAGTCGGGCCGGTGGGGGCTACACCTTC
CASSRAGGGYTF
>TRBV27|.|TRBJ2-3|.
TGTGCCAGCAAGGATCAGGGCTCGGATACGCAGTATTTT
CASKDQGSDTQYF
>TRBV20-1|TRBD2|TRBJ2-5|few
TGCAGTGCTAGGGCAAAAAGCGGGGGGATTAGGGAGACCCAGTACTTC
CSARAKSGGIRETQYF
>TRBV29-1|.|TRBJ2-5|.
TGCGGCGTTGTGGCTGATACCAGTTCCCCCCTTTATCGAGAGACCCAGTACTTC
CGVVADTSSPLYRETQYF
>TRBV24-1|TRBD1|TRBJ1-6|few
TGTGCCACCTACACAATAGACAGGGAACGAGTAAATTCACCCCTCCACTTT
CATYTIDRERVNSPLHF
>TRBV29-1|.|TRBJ2-3|.
TGCAGCGTTGTTCGCGCCACAGATACGCAGTATTTT
CSVVRATDTQYF
>TRBV19|.|TRBJ2-3|few
TGTGCCAGTAGGAGGGACACAGATACGCAGTATTTT
CASRRDTDTQYF
>TRBV4-2|.|TRBJ1-6|many
TGTGCCAGCAGCCAAGATCCACCAGGGTATAATTCACCCCTCCACTTT
CASSQDPPGYNSPLHF
>TRBV5-1|.|TRBJ1-6|.
TGCGCCAGCAGCTCCAGTATTGGGACGGATAATTCACCCCTCCACTTT
CASSSSIGTDNSPLHF
>TRBV30|.|TRBJ1-3|.
TGTGCCTGGAGTGCGGGCAGCCTATTCTCTGGAAACACCATATATTTT
CAWSAGSLFSGNTIYF
>TRBV7-2|TRBD1|TRBJ1-1|.
TGTGCCAGCAGCTCTCAAGGGGGCATGGTGAACACTGAAGCTTTCTTT
CASSSQGGMVNTEAFF
>TRBV20-1|.|TRBJ2-1|.
TGCAGTGCAAGGCGGATCTTCTGGAACAATGAGCAGTTCTTC
CSARRIFWNNEQFF
>TRBV20-1|.|TRBJ2-1|few
TGCAGTGCTAGGACCCCCTCAGGGTGGAATGAGCAGTTCTTC
CSARTPSGWNEQFF
>TRBV28|.|TRBJ2-7|few
TGTGCCAGCAGTAACCAGCGGGCGCTAACCTACGAGCAGTACTTC
CASSNQRALTYEQYF
>TRBV10-2|.|TRBJ2-1|.
TGCGCCAGCATGGGGGAGGATGAGCAGTTCTTC
CASMGEDEQFF
>TRBV28|TRBD2|TRBJ2-5|few
TGTGCCACCACAGCGGGGGGGAGGCAAGAGACCCAGTACTTC
CATTAGGRQETQYF
>TRBV28|TRBD2|TRBJ2-1|.
TGTGTCAGCAGTCTCCGGACTAGCGGGGGCCAAATCTACAATGAGCAGTTCTTC
CVSSLRTSGGQIYNEQFF
>TRBV7-9|.|TRBJ1-2|.
TGTGCCAGCAGCTCGCGACCCAGGGGCTCGGATGGCTACACCTTC
CASSSRPRGSDGYTF
>TRBV28|TRBD1|TRBJ2-7|.
TGTGCCAGCGAAGAGTGGGCAGGGGGCTCCTACGAGCAGTACTTC
CASEEWAGGSYEQYF
>TRBV12-3/TRBV12-4|.|TRBJ1-1|.
TGTGCCAGCAGAGACCGTTTCAGGAGCACTGAAGCTTTCTTT
CASRDRFRSTEAFF
>TRBV2|TRBD2|TRBJ2-1|.
TGTGCCAGCAGTGAACGCGGGGGGCCCTACAATGAGCAGTTCTTC
CASSERGGPYNEQFF
>TRBV20-1|TRBD1|TRBJ2-7|few
TGCAGTGCCCTAGAGGGGACAGGGGCCTACGAGCAGTACTTC
CSALEGTGAYEQYF
>TRBV20-1|.|TRBJ2-2|.
TGCAGTGCTAGAGGATCGCGTCCCAGTACCGGGGAGCTGTTTTTT
CSARGSRPSTGELFF
>TRBV7-2|TRBD2|TRBJ2-1|.
TGTGCCAGCAGCTCCCACGGAGCTAGCGGGGACCCATGGTTCTTC
CASSSHGASGDPWFF
>TRBV12-3/TRBV12-4|TRBD2|TRBJ2-1|.
TGTGCCAGCAGTCAGAGCGGGGGGGCGTGGCTGCCCACTGAGCAGTTCTTC
CASSQSGGAWLPTEQFF
>TRBV5-1|.|TRBJ2-3|.
TGCGCCAGCAGCCTACCCCCCGGGGGAATACAAGATACGCAGTATTTT
CASSLPPGGIQDTQYF
>TRBV7-9|TRBD2|TRBJ2-7|.
TGTGCCAGCAGCTTACCGGGGGGAGTTCCCTACGAGCAGTACTTC
CASSLPGGVPYEQYF
>TRBV12-3/TRBV12-4|.|TRBJ2-4|.
TGTGTCAGCAGTTTAGGGCAGAGGCTCGGGCAGTACTTC
CVSSLGQRLGQYF
>TRBV12-3/TRBV12-4|.|TRBJ2-6|.
TGTGCCAGCAGTTTCACGGATTCTGGGGCCAACGTCCTGACTTTC
CASSFTDSGANVLTF
>TRBV15|TRBD1|TRBJ2-1|.
TGTGCCACCAGCAGCAGACAGGGCTCCTACAATGAGCAGTTCTTC
CATSSRQGSYNEQFF
>TRBV6-1|.|TRBJ2-5|.
TGTGCCAGCCGCAACATTCAAGAGACCCAGTACTTC
CASRNIQETQYF
>TRBV20-1|.|TRBJ2-3|.
TGCAGTGCTAAACTCGGGGGTAGGGGAACAGATACGCAGTATTTT
CSAKLGGRGTDTQYF
>TRBV11-2|TRBD2|TRBJ2-7|.
TGTGCCAGCAGCTTTGAGACGAGGTCAGCGGGACTACCCCAGTACTTC
CASSFETRSAGLPQYF
>TRBV28|.|TRBJ2-4|few
TGTGCCAGCCCCCCAGGGGTCCTTGGGTACTTC
CASPPGVLGYF
>TRBV11-2|.|TRBJ2-7|.
TGTGCCAGCAGCCCAAGTTCGGGGCGGATTGGAGAGCAGTACTTC
CASSPSSGRIGEQYF
>TRBV7-3|.|TRBJ2-3|.
TGTGCCGGCGGTTTTGGGGACGGCAGAGATACTCAGTATTTT
CAGGFGDGRDTQYF
>TRBV14|.|TRBJ2-7|.
TGTGCCAGCAGCCAAGGGCAGGGGAGTTTAGGCGAGCAGTACTTC
CASSQGQGSLGEQYF
>TRBV10-3|.|TRBJ1-1|.
TGTGCCACACAGATTCGGACAGCCGTTGAAGCTTTCTTT
CATQIRTAVEAFF
>TRBV11-2|.|TRBJ1-1|few
TGTGCCAGCAGCCTAAGTGGGATCACTGGTGAAGCTTTCTTT
CASSLSGITGEAFF
>TRBV10-3|.|TRBJ1-5|once
TGTGCCATCGGACGGGACACCAATCAGCCCCAGCATTTT
CAIGRDTNQPQHF
>TRBV28|TRBD1|TRBJ2-3|.
TGTGCCAGCAGTTCCCGGACAGGCCCCACAGATACGCAGTATTTT
CASSSRTGPTDTQYF